This TCR beta chain was captured by sequencing in a study of vaccination and CD4 T cells after COVID-19. Study in general: For post-vaccine samples, collection took place a median about 65 days after dose two, ranging from 14 to 241. Investigators stimulated cells with overlapping spike peptides drawn from SARS-CoV-2, HCoV-NL63, HCoV-OC43 and HCoV-229E.

V gave up 6 bases and J gave up 5 bases; unmatched junction bases: 19. CDR1 MNHNS and CDR2 SASEGT come from the germline V gene. CDR3 length: 18 residues. Stated treatment: approximately 11-day PBMC culture with coronavirus spike peptide pools or control peptides (ViraFEST assay). Researchers used the Oncomine TCR Beta short-read assay to sequence DNA from cultured CD4+ T cells. One entry per CDR3 protein results from TCRdb running MiXCR on the PCR reads. The sample consists of 11,000 to 15,000 distinct CDR3 sequences, about 34% of them appearing once. Turning to this clonotype: Its antigen is undetermined.

V usage is TRBV6-1 and J usage is TRBJ2-3; 8 positions agree with TRBD2. Material: cultured CD4+ T cells from blood. The receptor's source is a human donor with COVID-19. CDR3 nucleotides: TGTGCCAGCAGATCCCACGTGGGGGGGCGGGGGGCGGGAGATACGCAGTATTTT. It is translated as CASRSHVGGRGAGDTQYF.